These 20 T cell receptor beta chains originate from one sample sequenced in a study of tumor-infiltrating lymphocytes in oesophageal squamous cell carcinoma listed by TCRdb under 2016. Receptor libraries were prepared by PCR. The sequencing machine was an Illumina HiSeq 2000. Using fastp trimming at Q25 and MiXCR clonotype assembly, TCRdb reanalyzed the public sequencing data and kept in-frame beta chains. Each entry merges the rows of one CDR3 protein and shows their most common DNA and genes. The sample profile shows 15,000 to 19,000 distinct CDR3 sequences; about 54% of them were found once. Roughly 34% of the sample is taken by the ten largest. Input material: esophageal tumor tissue. The receptor source for this set is a female donor with esophageal squamous cell carcinoma.

This clonotype is labeled as medium-sized. This chain joins TRBV6-1 and TRBJ2-6; 7 nucleotides align to TRBD2. CDR3 length: 16 residues. V lost 3 bases and J lost 2; bases outside the gene matches: 4. CDR1 is MNHNS and CDR2 is SASEGT in the germline V gene. CDR3 bases: TGTGCCAGCAGTGACAAAGCGGGAACTGGGGCCAACGTCCTGACTTTC. Encoded protein: CASSDKAGTGANVLTF.

This clonotype turned up a few times. This chain joins TRBV11-1 and TRBJ2-1; D remains unclear. V shed 5 bases and J shed 0 bases, with 8 bases lying between them. This CDR3 spans 14 amino acids. Germline CDR1 is SGHAT and CDR2 is FQDESV (reference sequence). DNA for the CDR3: TGTGCCAGCAGCGCCGTAGGCTCCTACAATGAGCAGTTCTTC. Protein: CASSAVGSYNEQFF.

Remarks on this clonotype: Compared with germline, one end of the junction differs, possibly owing to a read error. This chain uses TRBV7-6 with TRBJ2-7, with D perhaps being TRBD1 or TRBD2 (5 bases each). The DNA end lines up better with TRBJ2-1; the J call may be wrong. Germline V gene lookup returns CDR1 SGHVS and CDR2 FNYEAQ. This CDR3 comprises 16 residues. The CDR3 DNA reads TGTGCTAGCAGCCCGACTTCGGGGCCTTTCGGTAATGAGCAGTTCTTC. This sequence encodes CASSPTSGPFGNEQFF.

V gene TRBV6-1 combines with J gene TRBJ2-1; the D gene is possibly TRBD1 (6 bases). Near its end, the DNA agrees better with TRBJ2-7, so the J call may be wrong. The V gene's germline CDR1 is MNHNS and CDR2 SASEGT. This CDR3 is built from 15 residues. The CDR3 nucleotides read TGTGCCAGCAGTCGCCCAGGGGTTACCGCCTACGAGCAGTACTTC. Residues: CASSRPGVTAYEQYF.

The rearrangement uses TRBV7-8 and TRBJ2-7; D tentatively reads TRBD1 or TRBD2 (6 bases each). The DNA matches TRBJ2-5 better at its end, which makes the J call doubtful. The CDR3 runs 14 residues. Per the germline V gene, CDR1 is SGHVS and CDR2 is FQNEAQ. The CDR3 sequence: CASSFGGGQETQYF. CDR3 nucleotides: TGTGCCAGCAGCTTCGGAGGGGGGCAAGAGACCCAGTACTTC.

The chain recombines TRBV7-3 with TRBJ1-1; 7 bases are a match to TRBD1. Trimming at V came to 5 bases and at J to 9 bases, leaving 9 bases not matched to a gene. From germline, CDR1 is SGHTA and CDR2 FQGTGA. The CDR3 has 13 amino acids. The CDR3 DNA reads TGTGCCAGCAGCCCCGGACAGGATAGTCAAGCTTTCTTT. This sequence encodes CASSPGQDSQAFF.

The V gene is TRBV28, the J gene TRBJ2-3, with D possibly matching TRBD1 (7 bases). CDR3 length equals 14 residues. V lost 10 bases, J lost 8 bases, and 22 bases lay in between. Germline CDR1 and CDR2: MDHEN and SYDVKM. Here the CDR3 DNA reads TGTGCCATCGCGAAGGGACAGCCCGGGGGTACGCAGTATTTT. Translating gives CAIAKGQPGGTQYF.

This clonotype was counted at least ten times. J is TRBJ2-1 and V is TRBV7-2, with 10 bases identical to TRBD2. Trimming removed 5 bases from V and 5 bases from J; junction bases left unmatched: 6. Per the germline V gene, CDR1 is SGHTA and CDR2 is FQGNSA. CDR3 size: 15 residues. The CDR3 protein is CASSVTSGVNNEQFF. The CDR3 DNA reads as TGTGCCAGCAGCGTCACTAGCGGGGTTAACAATGAGCAGTTCTTC.

This clonotype was picked up many times. The J gene is TRBJ2-7, the V gene TRBV27; no clear D gene. Trimming stripped 3 bases from V and 0 bases from J, with 6 bases between. The CDR3 totals 13 residues. Per the germline V gene, CDR1 is MNHEY and CDR2 is SMNVEV (reference sequence). This chain's CDR3 is CASSLVSSYEQYF. The CDR3 nucleotides are TGTGCCAGCAGTTTGGTGAGCTCCTACGAGCAGTACTTC.

The chain recombines TRBV20-1 with TRBJ1-3; weak D call: TRBD1 (5 bases). Germline lookup yields CDR1 DFQATT and CDR2 SNEGSKA (reference sequence). CDR3 size: 13 residues. Between the trimmed V and J ends, which lost 3 bases and 4 bases, there was a span of 10 bases. Written as DNA, the CDR3 is TGCAGTGCTAGTGGGGGATCCGGAAACACCATATATTTT. Its translation is CSASGGSGNTIYF.

There are a few counts of this clonotype. The chain links TRBV7-8 to TRBJ2-5; D gene unclear. The J call may be mistaken, given a closer DNA end match to TRBJ2-1. Per the germline V gene, CDR1 is SGHVS and CDR2 is FQNEAQ. This CDR3 is 13 amino acids long. CDR3 sequence reads: CASSLDANNEQFF. The CDR3 region has the DNA TGTGCCAGCAGCTTAGACGCAAACAATGAGCAGTTCTTC.

About this clonotype: No conserved phenylalanine or tryptophan is present at the end of the CDR3, so a read error is the likely explanation. The DNA is omitted, as the CDR3 cannot be located on it reliably, and the CDR3 follows TCRdb's listing. V and J are TRBV7-8 and TRBJ2-7; the D segment call TRBD1 is taken from the table without a DNA check. CDR1 is SGHVS, CDR2 FQNEAQ, per germline. Inclusive of both ends, the CDR3 amounts to 15 amino acids. The CDR3 loop is CASSLQGRGGYTFGS.

The chain couples TRBV7-2 to TRBJ2-7; TRBD2 is a possible D gene (5 bases). With the DNA end fitting TRBJ2-1 better, the J assignment may be wrong. CDR3 length equals 11 residues. Germline assignment: CDR1 SGHTA and CDR2 FQGNSA. The CDR3 loop is CASSLDLEQFF. The CDR3 DNA reads as TGTGCCAGCAGCTTGGACTTAGAGCAGTTCTTC.

Concerning this clonotype: One junction end disagrees with the germline gene, perhaps due to a read error. The chain joins TRBV7-2 to TRBJ1-6, with 10 nucleotides matching TRBD1. This CDR3 has 15 amino acids. CDR1 and CDR2 (germline): SGHTA, FQGNSA. DNA of the CDR3: TGTGCCAGCAGCGGGGAGGGACAGGGGTCTTATCGGCAGTACTTT. This codes for CASSGEGQGSYRQYF.

There are many counts of this clonotype. V and J are TRBV7-8 and TRBJ2-2; 11 positions match TRBD1. This CDR3 has 22 amino acids. CDR1 and CDR2 from the germline V gene are SGHVS and FQNEAQ. Unmatched junction bases numbered 27, after V lost 5 bases and J lost 7 bases. The CDR3 DNA follows: TGTGCCAGCAGCCGACCAGTCTGGGACAGGGGGAGGTTCGGCCGGGGAGGCGGGGAGCTGTTTTTT. Translating it yields CASSRPVWDRGRFGRGGGELFF. Variable domain in full (rest from reference TRBV7-8 and TRBJ2-2): GAGVSQSPRYKVAKRGQDVALRCDPISGHVSLFWYQQALGQGPEFLTYFQNEAQLDKSGLPSDRFFAERPEGSVSTLKIQRTQQEDSAVYLCASSRPVWDRGRFGRGGGELFFGEGSRLTVL.

The chain recombines TRBV7-6 with TRBJ1-1, with TRBD1 identical over 11 bases. TRBJ1-3 explains the end of the DNA better; the J call may be wrong. The CDR3 contains 15 residues. Germline lookup yields CDR1 SGHVS and CDR2 FNYEAQ. The CDR3 region has the DNA TGTGCCAGCAGCTCCCCGGGACAGGGGGTAAACACCATATATTTT. Its protein is CASSSPGQGVNTIYF.

There are a few counts of this clonotype. The chain recombines TRBV7-8 with TRBJ2-3; possibly TRBD1 for D (5 bases). V lost 1 base, J lost 3 bases, and 17 bases lay in between. The CDR3 sequence is 17 residues long. CDR1 and CDR2 (germline): SGHVS, FQNEAQ. The CDR3 protein is CASSLEQIGGQTDTQYF. The CDR3 coding sequence is TGTGCCAGCAGCTTAGAACAAATTGGTGGACAAACAGATACGCAGTATTTT.

The rearrangement links TRBV4-1 to TRBJ2-4, with TRBD2 matching over 13 bases. The J call could be wrong; TRBJ2-1 is a better fit for the DNA end. The V gene's germline CDR1 is MGHRA and CDR2 YSYEKL. The CDR3 runs to 20 residues. CDR3 bases: TGCGCCAGCAGCCAAGATCTTAGGACTAGCGGGAGTTTAAGCACAGATACGCAGTTCTTC. Translated: CASSQDLRTSGSLSTDTQFF.

This clonotype has ten or more counts. The V gene is TRBV5-6, the J gene TRBJ1-5; 10 bases agree with TRBD1. The trim removed 2 bases at V and 1 base at J, leaving 3 bases unmatched. Germline-derived CDR1 and CDR2 are SGHDT and YYEEEE. The CDR3 extends over 16 amino acids. CDR3 sequence: CASSFWTGGSNQPQHF. In DNA form, the CDR3 reads TGTGCCAGCAGCTTCTGGACAGGGGGGAGCAATCAGCCCCAGCATTTT.

This clonotype was detected many times. The gene calls are TRBV11-2 and TRBJ2-1; 8 nucleotides agree with TRBD1. The V and J ends lost 5 bases and 6 bases, in that order; junction bases with no gene match: 6. CDR1 is SGHAT, CDR2 FQNNGV, per germline. The CDR3 covers 14 residues. The CDR3 protein is CASSPWTGTNEQFF. In nucleotides, the CDR3 is TGTGCCAGCAGCCCTTGGACAGGGACCAATGAGCAGTTCTTC.